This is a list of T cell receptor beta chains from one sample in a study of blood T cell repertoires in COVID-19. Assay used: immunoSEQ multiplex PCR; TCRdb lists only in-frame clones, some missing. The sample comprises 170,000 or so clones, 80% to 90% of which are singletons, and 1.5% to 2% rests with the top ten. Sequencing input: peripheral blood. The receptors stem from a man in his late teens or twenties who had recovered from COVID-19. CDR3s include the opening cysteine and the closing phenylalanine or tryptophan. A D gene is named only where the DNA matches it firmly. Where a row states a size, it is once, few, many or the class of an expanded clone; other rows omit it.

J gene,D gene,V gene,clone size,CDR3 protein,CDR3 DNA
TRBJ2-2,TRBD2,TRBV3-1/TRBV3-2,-,CASSPPLAGGPGELFF,TGTGCCAGCAGCCCCCCACTAGCGGGAGGACCCGGGGAGCTGTTTTTT
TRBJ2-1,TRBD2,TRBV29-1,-,CSVTSGGSSYNEQFF,TGCAGCGTCACTAGCGGGGGAAGCTCCTACAATGAGCAGTTCTTC
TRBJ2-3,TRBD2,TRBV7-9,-,CASSPGTSTNTQYF,TGTGCCAGCAGCCCAGGGACTAGCACAAATACGCAGTATTTT
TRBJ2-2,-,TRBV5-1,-,CASSLGEPTGELFF,TGCGCCAGCAGCTTAGGGGAACCCACCGGGGAGCTGTTTTTT
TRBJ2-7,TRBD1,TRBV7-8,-,CASSRNQGVVSEQYF,TGTGCCAGCAGCCGCAATCAGGGGGTCGTTAGCGAGCAGTACTTC
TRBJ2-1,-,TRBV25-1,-,CASSGTLGDEQFF,TGTGCCAGCAGTGGGACCCTCGGGGATGAGCAGTTCTTC
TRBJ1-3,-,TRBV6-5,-,CASSEGGLSGNTIYF,TGTGCCAGCAGCGAGGGGGGGCTCTCTGGAAACACCATATATTTT
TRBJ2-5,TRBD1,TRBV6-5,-,CASRDGQGRFWTQYF,TGTGCCAGCAGAGATGGACAGGGGCGATTTTGGACCCAGTACTTC
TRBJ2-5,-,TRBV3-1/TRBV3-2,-,CASSLQEETQYF,TGTGCCAGCAGCCTACAGGAAGAGACCCAGTACTTC
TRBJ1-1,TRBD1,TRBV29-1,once,CSVDVGGLNTEAFF,TGCAGCGTTGACGTAGGGGGCTTGAACACTGAAGCTTTCTTT
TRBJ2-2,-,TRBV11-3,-,CASSSQGAGELFF,TGTGCCAGCAGCTCACAGGGCGCCGGGGAGCTGTTTTTT
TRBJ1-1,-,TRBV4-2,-,CASSPRAGANTEAFF,TGTGCCAGCAGCCCCAGGGCAGGGGCGAACACTGAAGCTTTCTTT
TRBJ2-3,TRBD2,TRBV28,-,CASTSERDLPDTQYF,TGTGCCAGCACCTCCGAGCGGGATTTACCGGATACGCAGTATTTT
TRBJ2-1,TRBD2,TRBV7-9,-,CASSLTSGRLNEQFF,TGTGCCAGCAGCCTTACTAGCGGGAGACTCAATGAGCAGTTCTTC
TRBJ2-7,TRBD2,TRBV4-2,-,CASSQGSSSGVSYEQYF,TGTGCCAGCAGCCAAGGGTCCTCTAGCGGGGTCTCCTACGAGCAGTACTTC
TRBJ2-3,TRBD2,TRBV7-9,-,CASSFSGSGTDTQYF,TGTGCCAGCAGCTTTAGCGGGAGCGGAACAGATACGCAGTATTTT
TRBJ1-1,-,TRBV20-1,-,CSASFTGTLNTEAFF,TGCAGTGCTAGTTTTACCGGGACTCTGAACACTGAAGCTTTCTTT
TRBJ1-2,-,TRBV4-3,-,CASSQETATAGYTF,TGCGCCAGCAGCCAAGAGACAGCAACTGCGGGCTACACCTTC
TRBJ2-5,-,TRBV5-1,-,CASSPGDRHSQETQYF,TGCGCCAGCAGCCCGGGGGACCGCCACTCCCAAGAGACCCAGTACTTC
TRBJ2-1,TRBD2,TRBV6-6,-,CASSSKTSPGNEQFF,TGTGCCAGCAGTTCCAAGACTAGCCCGGGCAATGAGCAGTTCTTC
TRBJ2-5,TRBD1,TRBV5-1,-,CASSLGDSQETQYF,TGCGCCAGCAGCTTGGGGGACAGCCAAGAGACCCAGTACTTC
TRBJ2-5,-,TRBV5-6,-,CASSRRRGETQYF,TGTGCCAGCAGCAGACGGCGGGGAGAGACCCAGTACTTC
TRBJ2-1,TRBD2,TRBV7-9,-,CASSLRTSGRAHEQFF,TGTGCCAGCAGCTTACGCACTAGCGGGAGGGCCCATGAGCAGTTCTTC
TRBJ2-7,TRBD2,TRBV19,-,CASSPGLAAYEQYF,TGTGCCAGTAGTCCAGGACTAGCGGCCTACGAGCAGTACTTC
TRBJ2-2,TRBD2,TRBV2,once,CASKGTSGNTGELFF,TGTGCCAGCAAGGGGACTAGCGGGAACACCGGGGAGCTGTTTTTT
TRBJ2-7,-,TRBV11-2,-,CASSSLAVSYEQYF,TGTGCCAGCAGCTCTTTAGCGGTTTCCTACGAGCAGTACTTC
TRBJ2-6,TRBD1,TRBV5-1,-,CASEGQGAWAPGANVLTF,TGCGCCAGCGAGGGACAGGGGGCATGGGCCCCTGGGGCCAACGTCCTGACTTTC
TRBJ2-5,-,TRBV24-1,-,CATSDFGQGRETQYF,TGTGCCACCAGTGATTTCGGGCAGGGAAGAGAGACCCAGTACTTC
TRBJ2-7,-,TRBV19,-,CASSPNSYEQYF,TGTGCCAGTAGTCCCAACTCCTACGAGCAGTACTTC
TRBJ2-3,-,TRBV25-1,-,CASSGQGSTQYF,TGTGCCAGCAGTGGTCAAGGGAGTACGCAGTATTTT